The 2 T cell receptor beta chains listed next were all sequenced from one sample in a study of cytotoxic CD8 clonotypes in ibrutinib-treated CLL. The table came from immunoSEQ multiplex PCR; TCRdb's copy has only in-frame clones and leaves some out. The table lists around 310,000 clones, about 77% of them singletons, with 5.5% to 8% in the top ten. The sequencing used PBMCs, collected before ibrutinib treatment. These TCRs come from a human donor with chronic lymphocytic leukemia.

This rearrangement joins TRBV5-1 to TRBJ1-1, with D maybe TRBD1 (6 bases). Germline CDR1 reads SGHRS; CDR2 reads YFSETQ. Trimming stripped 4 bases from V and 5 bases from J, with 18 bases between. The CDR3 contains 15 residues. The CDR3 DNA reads TGCGCCAGCAGCCCGGGACGGGGGCGCATTACTGAAGCTTTCTTT. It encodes CASSPGRGRITEAFF.

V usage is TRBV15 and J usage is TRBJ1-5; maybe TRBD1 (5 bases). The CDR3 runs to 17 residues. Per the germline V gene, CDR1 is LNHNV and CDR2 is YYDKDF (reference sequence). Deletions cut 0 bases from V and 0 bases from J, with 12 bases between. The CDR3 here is CATSRDRGGGSNQPQHF. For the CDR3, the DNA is TGTGCCACCAGCAGAGATCGCGGGGGAGGTAGCAATCAGCCCCAGCATTTT.